The source of this T cell receptor beta chain is a study of low-dose radiotherapy and immunotherapy resistance in tumors. As for the study in general: Doses delivered to Cohort 2 were 1 Gy per fraction every two weeks, amounting to 13 Gy over 26 weeks.

This CDR3 has 13 amino acids. Per the germline V gene, CDR1 is SGHTA and CDR2 is FQGTGA. The V and J ends lost 3 bases and 2 bases respectively, with 7 bases between them. With TRAV- and TRBV-specific primers, first-strand cDNA was made, covering the alpha and beta chains. Amplification of TCRs used a constant-region primer and V-primer adapter for about 18 PCR cycles. Isolated mRNA underwent amplification by in vitro transcription. MiXCR was run by TCRdb on the reads, yielding one entry per CDR3 protein. The sample lists tens of thousands of distinct CDR3 sequences; around 29% were seen once. As for time point: before trial treatment. As their treatment, donors received nivolumab, ipilimumab, aspirin, low-dose cyclophosphamide and low-dose radiotherapy. Patients with advanced, tumor-infiltrating lymphocyte-negative solid tumors were eligible. This clonotype was detected many times.

The sequencing here drew on PBMCs, taken before treatment. The sequence derives from a female donor with ovarian cancer. J is TRBJ2-5 and V is TRBV7-3; tentatively, D is TRBD1 or TRBD2 (5 bases each). CDR3 sequence (DNA): TGTGCCAGCAGCTTGGGGGTTCAAGAGACCCAGTACTTC. It encodes CASSLGVQETQYF.